These 22 T cell receptor beta chains came from one sample sequenced in a study of blood T cell repertoires in COVID-19. The protocol was immunoSEQ multiplex PCR, while the TCRdb copy is restricted to in-frame clones and leaves out a portion. The table shows fewer than 500,000 clones, with about nine tenths occurring only once. Specimen: peripheral blood. The source of these receptors is a woman in her 30s with active or convalescent COVID-19.

The rearrangement uses TRBV6-5 and TRBJ1-2, with D perhaps TRBD1 (6 bases). There are 15 residues in the CDR3. Germline V lookup: CDR1 MNHEY, CDR2 SVGAGI. Deletions cut 5 bases from V and 2 bases from J, with 15 bases between. CDR3 nucleotides: TGTGCCAGCAGTCACCCGACAGGACCCAACTATGGCTACACCTTC. This encodes CASSHPTGPNYGYTF.

The DNA for the CDR3 is TGTGCCAGCAGGCAAACAGCCTTCACTGAAGCTTTCTTT. Its translation is CASRQTAFTEAFF. The V and J genes are TRBV27 and TRBJ1-1; D remains unclear. The germline V gene encodes CDR1 MNHEY and CDR2 SMNVEV (reference sequence). The CDR3 loop spans 13 amino acids. V gave up 6 bases and J gave up 4 bases, with 12 bases separating them.

The genes are TRBV19 and TRBJ1-2; 8 nucleotides match TRBD1. Germline values: CDR1 LNHDA, CDR2 SQIVND (reference sequence). The CDR3 is 15 residues long. V was pared by 4 bases and J by 0 bases, with 4 bases of the junction left unmatched. The CDR3 DNA follows: TGTGCCAGTAGTACGACAGGGGATGCTAACTATGGCTACACCTTC. Protein sequence: CASSTTGDANYGYTF.

This clone showed up just once. The chain links TRBV15 to TRBJ1-5; 7 nucleotides align to TRBD1. This CDR3 contains 17 residues. Per the germline V gene, CDR1 is LNHNV and CDR2 is YYDKDF (reference sequence). V shed 0 bases, J shed 1 base, and the junction held 6 bases outside the gene matches. The CDR3 here is CATSRDSLTGSNQPQHF. The CDR3 DNA reads TGTGCCACCAGCAGAGATTCATTGACAGGGAGCAATCAGCCCCAGCATTTT.

The gene calls are TRBV7-2 and TRBJ1-3, with no clear D. Germline V lookup: CDR1 SGHTA, CDR2 FQGNSA. The CDR3 loop spans 15 amino acids. V lost 4 bases to trimming and J lost 0 bases, with 10 bases between them. CDR3 protein: CASSSRRSSGNTIYF. The CDR3, as DNA: TGTGCCAGCAGCTCACGACGGAGCTCTGGAAACACCATATATTTT.

The chain joins TRBV4-1 to TRBJ1-2; 10 bases fit TRBD1. With V trimmed by 4 bases and J by 0 bases, 14 bases remained unmatched. This CDR3 spans 19 amino acids. Germline V gene lookup returns CDR1 MGHRA and CDR2 YSYEKL. CDR3 DNA sequence: TGCGCCAGCAGCCTCCCCTATGGAGACAGGGGGCAAGCTAACTATGGCTACACCTTC. The encoded protein is CASSLPYGDRGQANYGYTF.

The chain joins TRBV19 to TRBJ1-4, with D unresolved. The CDR3 contains 13 residues. Germline assignment: CDR1 LNHDA and CDR2 SQIVND (reference sequence). Trimming took off 4 bases at V and 4 bases at J, with 7 bases between the two ends. CDR3 in DNA: TGTGCCAGTAGTAGGCAGGTTAATGAAAAACTGTTTTTT. Protein sequence: CASSRQVNEKLFF.

The chain is built from TRBV6-4 and TRBJ2-2; possibly TRBD1 for D (6 bases). V was cut by 6 bases and J by 2 bases, with 16 bases left in between. The CDR3 runs to 16 residues. CDR1 MRHNA and CDR2 SNTAGT come from the germline V gene. CDR3 in amino acids: CASSNNTGINTGELFF. CDR3 bases: TGTGCCAGCAGCAATAACACAGGGATTAACACCGGGGAGCTGTTTTTT.

This chain connects TRBV6-6 to TRBJ2-7; a possible D gene is TRBD2 (7 bases). Trimming left V 8 bases short and J 6 bases short, with 14 bases between. Germline V gene sequence: CDR1 MNHNY, CDR2 SVGAGI (reference sequence). The CDR3 length is 12 residues. CDR3 in amino acids: CASSRGASEQYF. The CDR3 nucleotides are TGTGCCAGCTCCCGGGGGGCAAGCGAGCAGTACTTC.

This rearrangement joins TRBV3-1 (or the pseudogene TRBV3-2) to TRBJ2-3; D perhaps matches TRBD2 (6 bases). Between the trimmed V and J ends, which lost 0 bases and 3 bases, there was a span of 10 bases. Germline V CDR1 and CDR2: LGHDT, YNNKEL (reference sequence). This CDR3 has 15 amino acids. This chain's CDR3 is CASSQDPSETDTQYF. The CDR3 DNA reads as TGTGCCAGCAGCCAAGACCCTAGCGAGACAGATACGCAGTATTTT.

The chain carries TRBV7-2 and TRBJ1-1; 7 nucleotides match TRBD1. The V gene's germline CDR1 is SGHTA and CDR2 FQGNSA. The CDR3 spans 14 residues. V lost 5 bases to trimming and J lost 8 bases; unmatched junction nucleotides: 11. CDR3 protein: CASSPDRARPEAFF. The CDR3 DNA is TGTGCCAGCAGCCCTGACAGGGCAAGGCCCGAAGCTTTCTTT.

This clone was observed a single time. CDR3 amino acids: CATQWGGDQETQYF. The CDR3 nucleotides are TGTGCCACGCAATGGGGGGGAGACCAAGAGACCCAGTACTTC. The gene calls are TRBV6-5 and TRBJ2-5, with TRBD2 matching 7 bases. With V trimmed by 10 bases and J by 0 bases, 8 bases remained unmatched. CDR3 length: 14 residues. Germline loops: CDR1 MNHEY, CDR2 SVGAGI.

The chain joins TRBV7-4 to TRBJ1-1, with a possible D match to TRBD1 (6 bases). This CDR3 comprises 18 residues. Between the trimmed V and J ends, which lost 5 bases and 0 bases, there was a span of 22 bases. CDR1 is SGHVT, CDR2 SQSDAQ, per germline. The DNA of the CDR3 is TGTGCCAGCAGCCTTCACAGGGCCATGAAACTTCTGAACACTGAAGCTTTCTTT. This sequence encodes CASSLHRAMKLLNTEAFF.

The genes are TRBV30 and TRBJ1-2, with D perhaps matching TRBD1 (5 bases). The CDR3 runs 13 residues. V lost 2 bases to trimming and J lost 4 bases, with 11 bases between them. Germline V gives CDR1 GTSNPN, CDR2 SVGIG (reference sequence). The CDR3 bases are TGTGCCTGGAGTAACGGGGGGACCTATGGCTACACCTTC. The encoded protein is CAWSNGGTYGYTF.

V gene TRBV6-6 combines with J gene TRBJ2-7, with a possible D match to TRBD2 (6 bases). The ends were cut back, 8 bases at V and 4 bases at J, with 18 bases in the middle. The germline gives CDR1 MNHNY, CDR2 SVGAGI (reference sequence). The CDR3 runs to 14 residues. The CDR3 bases are TGTGCCAGCTCGGGGTCTAGTGGGGGGTACGAGCAGTACTTC. Translating gives CASSGSSGGYEQYF.

The V and J genes are TRBV6-1 and TRBJ2-5; 9 nucleotides agree with TRBD1. CDR1 is MNHNS, CDR2 SASEGT, per germline. The V segment lost 0 bases and the J segment 2 bases; nucleotides outside the gene matches: 7. The CDR3 covers 17 residues. The CDR3 loop is CASSEATGGTGQETQYF. The CDR3, as DNA: TGTGCCAGCAGTGAAGCGACAGGGGGAACGGGACAAGAGACCCAGTACTTC.

The chain combines TRBV5-8 with TRBJ1-2; TRBD1 matches 8 bases. The CDR3 runs to 14 residues. The V gene end was trimmed by 4 bases and the J gene end by 4 bases; junction bases not matched to a gene: 6. The V gene's germline CDR1 is SGHTS and CDR2 YDEGEE. This CDR3 reads CASSPGDRGYGYTF. In DNA, the CDR3 is TGTGCCAGCAGCCCCGGTGACAGGGGCTATGGCTACACCTTC.

The rearrangement uses TRBV27 and TRBJ1-5, with D perhaps TRBD1 (6 bases). Germline assignment: CDR1 MNHEY and CDR2 SMNVEV (reference sequence). CDR3 length: 14 amino acids. Trimming took 3 bases from V and 6 from J, leaving 12 bases between them. CDR3 coding DNA: TGTGCCAGCAGTTTTTCGGGGGGCGGTCAGCCCCAGCATTTT. It yields the protein CASSFSGGGQPQHF.

The chain has TRBV3-1 (or the pseudogene TRBV3-2) and TRBJ2-5; unclear D gene. The CDR3 runs 12 residues. The V end was cut by 4 bases, the J end by 5 bases, with 8 bases between. The germline V gene has CDR1 LGHDT and CDR2 YNNKEL (reference sequence). The CDR3 bases are TGTGCCAGCAGCCCTCTCCAGGAGACCCAGTACTTC. This sequence encodes CASSPLQETQYF.

The chain recombines TRBV7-9 with TRBJ2-1; tentatively, D is TRBD1 (5 bases). The germline V gene encodes CDR1 SEHNR and CDR2 FQNEAQ (reference sequence). The CDR3 contains 14 residues. The V gene lost 1 base and the J gene lost 5 bases, with 9 bases spanning the gap. CDR3 region: CASSLGRGNNEQFF. In DNA, the CDR3 is TGTGCCAGCAGCTTAGGAAGGGGTAACAATGAGCAGTTCTTC.

The V call is TRBV13, the J call TRBJ2-1; 11 nucleotides align to TRBD2. The CDR3 is 15 residues long. Looked up from germline, CDR1 is PRHDT and CDR2 is FYEKMQ (reference sequence). V was clipped by 5 bases and J by 6 bases; unmatched bases: 6. The CDR3 here is CASSLTSGRGNEQFF. CDR3 nucleotides: TGTGCCAGCAGCCTTACTAGCGGGAGAGGCAATGAGCAGTTCTTC.

The chain links TRBV5-6 to TRBJ2-1, with TRBD2 matching over 8 bases. The V and J ends lost 0 bases and 8 bases, in that order; junction bases with no gene match: 10. This CDR3 region has 16 residues. CDR1 is SGHDT and CDR2 is YYEEEE in the germline V gene. CDR3 region: CASSLAASGSIYEQFF. The CDR3 DNA sequence: TGTGCCAGCAGCTTGGCGGCAAGCGGGAGTATCTATGAGCAGTTCTTC. Drawing the rest from reference TRBV5-6 and TRBJ2-1, the complete variable domain is DAGVTQSPTHLIKTRGQQVTLRCSPKSGHDTVSWYQQALGQGPQFIFQYYEEEERQRGNFPDRFSGHQFPNYSSELNVNALLLGDSALYLCASSLAASGSIYEQFFGPGTRLTVL.